These 21 T cell receptor beta chains were all obtained from the same sample, sequenced in a study of shared clonotypes between healthy human individuals. TCRdb keeps only in-frame clones here, not all; method: immunoSEQ multiplex PCR. The sample lists about 1,800,000 clones, less than 95% occurring once. Only CD45RO-negative cells positively selected for CCR7 counted as naive CD8 cells, so terminally differentiated effector memory CD45RA+ cells were excluded. The specimen sequenced was naive CD8+ T cells sorted from blood. These TCRs come from a man younger than 35 in good health.

The table lists this clone with a few counts. The rearrangement links TRBV27 to TRBJ1-6; possible D gene TRBD1, 6 bases. The CDR3 length is 13 residues. Trimming stripped 0 bases from V and 9 bases from J, with 6 bases between. The germline V gene has CDR1 MNHEY and CDR2 SMNVEV (reference sequence). Here the CDR3 DNA reads TGTGCCAGCAGTTTATCGGGGGCTTCACCCCTCCACTTT. This gives the protein CASSLSGASPLHF.

The V call is TRBV5-4, the J call TRBJ2-5, with TRBD1 as a possible D gene (5 bases). This CDR3 has 14 residues. Trimming cost V 4 bases and J 2 bases, with 12 bases left between them. CDR1 SGHNT and CDR2 YYREEE come from the germline V gene (reference sequence). The CDR3 coding sequence is TGTGCCAGCAGCGTCCAGGGCAATCAAGAGACCCAGTACTTC. This translates into CASSVQGNQETQYF.

The chain uses TRBV5-6 and TRBJ1-4, with D unresolved. Trimming left V 0 bases short and J 3 bases short, with 6 bases between. This CDR3 spans 14 amino acids. Germline V gene sequence: CDR1 SGHDT, CDR2 YYEEEE. The CDR3 is CASSLEAANEKLFF. CDR3 nucleotide sequence: TGTGCCAGCAGCTTGGAAGCAGCTAATGAAAAACTGTTTTTT.

The V call is TRBV7-9, the J call TRBJ1-2, with a possible D match to TRBD1 (5 bases). Germline CDR1 reads SEHNR; CDR2 reads FQNEAQ (reference sequence). V dropped 3 bases and J dropped 8 bases, with 13 bases sitting between them. The CDR3 length is 13 residues. This CDR3 is CASSFGTATGYTF. Written as DNA, the CDR3 is TGTGCCAGCAGCTTTGGGACCGCGACCGGCTACACCTTC.

The V call is TRBV5-5, the J call TRBJ2-7; TRBD2 is a possible D gene (6 bases). CDR3 length equals 15 residues. V was clipped by 1 base and J by 1 base, with 12 bases between them. Per the germline V gene, CDR1 is SGHKS and CDR2 is YYEKEE (reference sequence). CDR3 coding DNA: TGTGCCAGCAGCTTGTTTGGGGGGTCGTCCTACGAGCAGTACTTC. This gives the protein CASSLFGGSSYEQYF.

The chain has TRBV11-2 and TRBJ2-1, with no clear D. This CDR3 spans 10 amino acids. Per germline, CDR1 SGHAT and CDR2 FQNNGV. Trimming took off 4 bases at V and 10 bases at J, with 5 bases between the two ends. CDR3 nucleotides: TGTGCCAGCAGCTCCTTCGAGCAGTTCTTC. Translating it yields CASSSFEQFF.

V usage is TRBV28 and J usage is TRBJ1-1; TRBD1 is a possible D gene (6 bases). The CDR3 covers 17 residues. The germline CDR1 and CDR2 sequences are MDHEN and SYDVKM. The V end was cut by 6 bases, the J end by 0 bases, with 20 bases between. CDR3 region: CASRQVWDTLLNTEAFF. The CDR3 DNA reads TGTGCCAGCAGACAAGTTTGGGACACCTTATTGAACACTGAAGCTTTCTTT. Looking up the rest from reference TRBV28 and TRBJ1-1 gives the full variable domain: DVKVTQSSRYLVKRTGEKVFLECVQDMDHENMFWYRQDPGLGLRLIYFSYDVKMKEKGDIPEGYSVSREKKERFSLILESASTNQTSMYLCASRQVWDTLLNTEAFFGQGTRLTVV.

The chain combines TRBV2 with TRBJ2-3, with D perhaps TRBD2 (6 bases). V lost 7 bases and J lost 1, with 15 bases in between. The CDR3 runs 15 residues. In germline, CDR1 is SNHLY, CDR2 FYNNEI. This chain's CDR3 is CASNRPSSGTDTQYF. Written as DNA, the CDR3 is TGTGCCAGCAATCGTCCTTCTAGCGGCACAGATACGCAGTATTTT.

Comments on this clone: Other nucleotide sequences in the sample specify the same CDR3. This sequence joins TRBV29-1 and TRBJ2-7, with TRBD1 identical over 9 bases. The CDR3 contains 14 residues. V shed 2 bases and J 3 bases; nucleotides not matched to a gene: 5. Germline CDR1 and CDR2: SQVTM and ANQGSEA. CDR3: CSVEFRDRDYEQYF. The CDR3 DNA is TGCAGCGTTGAATTCCGGGACAGGGACTACGAGCAGTACTTC.

The gene calls are TRBV7-9 and TRBJ1-3, with TRBD1 matching 7 bases. The CDR3 runs 15 residues. CDR1 is SEHNR, CDR2 FQNEAQ, per germline (reference sequence). V shed 5 bases, J shed 4 bases, and the junction held 8 bases outside the gene matches. CDR3 coding DNA: TGTGCCAGCAGCAGTGAACAGGGGAGAGGAAACACCATATATTTT. Amino acid sequence: CASSSEQGRGNTIYF.

The CDR3 DNA is TGTGCCAGCACCCCGAGTGGCTTGGGACAGGGGACCTTTAATGAAAAACTGTTTTTT. It translates to CASTPSGLGQGTFNEKLFF. The chain is built from TRBV28 and TRBJ1-4, with TRBD1 identical over 10 bases. Unmatched junction bases numbered 18, after V lost 7 bases and J lost 4 bases. Germline assignment: CDR1 MDHEN and CDR2 SYDVKM. This CDR3 comprises 19 residues.

This clone appeared once. This same CDR3 is encoded by further DNA sequences in the sample. This chain links TRBV13 with TRBJ1-1; no reliable D call. Trimming pared 0 bases from V and 1 base from J, leaving 6 bases between. Germline V gene data show CDR1 as PRHDT and CDR2 as FYEKMQ (reference sequence). The CDR3 covers 14 residues. CDR3 DNA sequence: TGTGCCAGCAGCTTAGGCCCCGCGAACACTGAAGCTTTCTTT. Residues: CASSLGPANTEAFF.

The rearrangement links TRBV30 to TRBJ2-1; 9 bases are shared with TRBD2. The CDR3 has 17 residues. Germline V gives CDR1 GTSNPN, CDR2 SVGIG (reference sequence). V lost 1 base to trimming and J lost 7 bases; unmatched junction nucleotides: 14. The CDR3 sequence: CAWSDLSREGLRNEQFF. The CDR3 coding sequence is TGTGCCTGGAGTGACCTCTCGCGGGAGGGCCTTAGGAATGAGCAGTTCTTC.

Notes on this clone: This specimen includes other DNA sequences encoding the same CDR3. V and J are TRBV28 and TRBJ2-3, with D hard to call. Germline CDR1 is MDHEN and CDR2 is SYDVKM. V gave up 3 bases and J gave up 1 base, with 8 bases separating them. The CDR3 sequence is 14 residues long. CDR3 sequence: CASSFQLGTDTQYF. The DNA for the CDR3 is TGTGCCAGCAGTTTCCAGCTGGGCACAGATACGCAGTATTTT.

On this clone itself: The same CDR3 arises from other DNA sequences in this sample as well. This rearrangement joins TRBV27 to TRBJ1-5; D remains ambiguous. V lost 2 bases, J lost 5 bases, and 10 bases lay in between. The CDR3 has 14 amino acids. In germline, CDR1 is MNHEY, CDR2 SMNVEV (reference sequence). CDR3 nucleotides: TGTGCCAGCAGTTTAAACGGCCCCCATCAGCCCCAGCATTTT. Protein product: CASSLNGPHQPQHF.

The chain has TRBV10-1 and TRBJ2-1; possible D gene TRBD1, 5 bases. Germline V lookup: CDR1 WNHNN, CDR2 SYGVQD (reference sequence). The CDR3 is made up of 14 amino acids. In DNA, the CDR3 is TGCGGACAAGAGACAGCCTTCTCCTACAATGAGCAGTTCTTC. Its translation: CGQETAFSYNEQFF.

This chain joins TRBV10-1 and TRBJ2-3, with D possibly being TRBD1 (5 bases). This CDR3 region has 15 residues. The ends were cut back, 4 bases at V and 4 bases at J, with 15 bases in the middle. Germline V gene data show CDR1 as WNHNN and CDR2 as SYGVQD (reference sequence). DNA for the CDR3: TGCGCCAGCAGTGTAAACCCAGGGTTAGCAGATACGCAGTATTTT. It specifies CASSVNPGLADTQYF.

This clone was counted once. V and J are TRBV2 and TRBJ2-5; either TRBD1 or TRBD2 may supply D (5 bases each). The ends were cut back, 5 bases at V and 3 bases at J, with 13 bases in the middle. CDR1 and CDR2 from the germline V gene are SNHLY and FYNNEI. The CDR3 spans 14 residues. The CDR3 DNA reads as TGTGCCAGCAGTCACGGGGCGCTGGAAGAGACCCAGTACTTC. Protein sequence: CASSHGALEETQYF. The full variable domain, with the rest looked up from reference TRBV2 and TRBJ2-5, is EPEVTQTPSHQVTQMGQEVILRCVPISNHLYFYWYRQILGQKVEFLVSFYNNEISEKSEIFDDQFSVERPDGSNFTLKIRSTKLEDSAMYFCASSHGALEETQYFGPGTRLLVL.

The sample holds a few counts of this clone. Distinct nucleotide sequences in the sample also encode this CDR3. V usage is TRBV9 and J usage is TRBJ2-7; 11 bases match TRBD2. The CDR3 covers 14 residues. The V segment lost 0 bases and the J segment 4 bases; nucleotides outside the gene matches: 0. Germline V lookup: CDR1 SGDLS, CDR2 YYNGEE. In nucleotides, the CDR3 is TGTGCCAGCAGCGTAGGACTAGCGGGGTACGAGCAGTACTTC. The encoded protein is CASSVGLAGYEQYF. The variable domain in full, with the rest retrieved from reference TRBV9 and TRBJ2-7, is DSGVTQTPKHLITATGQRVTLRCSPRSGDLSVYWYQQSLDQGLQFLIQYYNGEERAKGNILERFSAQQFPDLHSELNLSSLELGDSALYFCASSVGLAGYEQYFGPGTRLTVT.

V gene TRBV27 combines with J gene TRBJ2-1, with D uncertain. Trimming left V 0 bases short and J 10 bases short, with 10 bases between. The length of the CDR3 is 13 residues. The germline CDR1 and CDR2 sequences are MNHEY and SMNVEV (reference sequence). This chain's CDR3 is CASSLSFNREQFF. CDR3 coding DNA: TGTGCCAGCAGTTTATCGTTTAATAGGGAGCAGTTCTTC.

The J gene is TRBJ2-2, the V gene TRBV11-3, with D perhaps TRBD2 (6 bases). CDR3 length: 15 residues. The ends were cut back, 6 bases at V and 0 bases at J, with 11 bases in the middle. Germline V gene data show CDR1 as SGHNT and CDR2 as YENEEA. The CDR3 here is CASRVRETNTGELFF. CDR3 nucleotide sequence: TGTGCCAGCAGGGTGCGGGAAACGAACACCGGGGAGCTGTTTTTT.